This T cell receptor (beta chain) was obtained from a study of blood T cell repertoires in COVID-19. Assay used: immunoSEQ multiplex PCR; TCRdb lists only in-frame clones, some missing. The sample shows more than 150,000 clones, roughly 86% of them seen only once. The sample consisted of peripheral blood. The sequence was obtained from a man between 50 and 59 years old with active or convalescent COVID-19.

As DNA, the CDR3 is TGTGCCAGCAGTTTGATAGGGGCCAGCAATCAGCCCCAGCATTTT. Its protein product is CASSLIGASNQPQHF. This chain joins TRBV28 and TRBJ1-5, with D perhaps matching TRBD1 (5 bases). This CDR3 has 15 residues. V dropped 3 bases and J dropped 1 base, with 10 bases sitting between them. Germline values: CDR1 MDHEN, CDR2 SYDVKM. The complete variable domain, with remaining parts taken from reference TRBV28 and TRBJ1-5, reads DVKVTQSSRYLVKRTGEKVFLECVQDMDHENMFWYRQDPGLGLRLIYFSYDVKMKEKGDIPEGYSVSREKKERFSLILESASTNQTSMYLCASSLIGASNQPQHFGDGTRLSIL.